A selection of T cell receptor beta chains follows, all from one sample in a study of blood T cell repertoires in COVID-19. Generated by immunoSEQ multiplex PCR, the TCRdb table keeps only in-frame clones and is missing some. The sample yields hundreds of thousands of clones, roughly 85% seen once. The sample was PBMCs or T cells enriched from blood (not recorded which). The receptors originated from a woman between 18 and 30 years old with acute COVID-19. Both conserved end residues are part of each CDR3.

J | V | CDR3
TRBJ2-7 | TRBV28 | CASRDTSYEQYF
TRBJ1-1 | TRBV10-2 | CASSGRDRGGTEAFF
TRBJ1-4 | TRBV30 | CASTGQGASIEKLFF
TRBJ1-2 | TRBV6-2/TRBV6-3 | CASSYVAVYGYTF
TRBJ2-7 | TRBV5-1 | CASSHRDRVYEQYF
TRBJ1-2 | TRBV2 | CASSGQGAFSYGYTF
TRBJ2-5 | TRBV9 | CASSADSSETQYF
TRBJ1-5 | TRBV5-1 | CASSLDSWDSGNQPQHF
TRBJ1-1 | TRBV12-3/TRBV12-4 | CASSFNRDTEAFF
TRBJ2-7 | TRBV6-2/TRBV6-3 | CASSPSTESGEQYF
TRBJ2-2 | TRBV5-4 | CASSRTDRGNTGELFF
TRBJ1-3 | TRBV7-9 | CASSSDIRRQVSSGNTIYF
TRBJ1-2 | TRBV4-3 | CASSQDSGYGYTF
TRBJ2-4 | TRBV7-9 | CASSQTWGKGIGLDNIQYF
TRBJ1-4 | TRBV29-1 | CSIRRGLNEKLFF
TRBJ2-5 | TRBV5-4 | CASSLTLTMTEKETQYF
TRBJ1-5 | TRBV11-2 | CASSSLRGSQPQHF
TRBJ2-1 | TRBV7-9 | CASSPRGAPYNEQFF
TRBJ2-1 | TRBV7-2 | CASSLEAGAWGNEQFF
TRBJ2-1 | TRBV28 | CASETSGGANEQFF
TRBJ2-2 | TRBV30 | CAWRPPWAGGLTGELFF
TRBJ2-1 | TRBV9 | CASSATLAGGSTGEQFF
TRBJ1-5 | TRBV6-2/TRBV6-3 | CASSYSQGRGNQPQHF
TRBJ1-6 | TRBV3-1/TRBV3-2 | CASSVTENSPLHF
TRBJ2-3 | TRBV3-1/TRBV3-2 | CASSQDVASDTQYF
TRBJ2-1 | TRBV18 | CASSPQGSSGYNEQFF
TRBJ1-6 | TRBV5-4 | CASSLAKGNSPLHF
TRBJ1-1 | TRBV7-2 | CASSFDRDTEAFF
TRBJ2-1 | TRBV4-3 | CASSQGAGGTNEQFF
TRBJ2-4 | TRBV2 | CASSYEGVPGSFAKNIQYF
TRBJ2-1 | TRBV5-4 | CASSLLSPRLQDEQFF
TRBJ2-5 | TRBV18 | CASSPAEQETQYF
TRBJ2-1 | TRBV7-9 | CASSTSGSGNEQFF
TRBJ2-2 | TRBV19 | CASSRYPGGTGELFF
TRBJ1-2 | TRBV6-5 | CASSRQDYGYTF
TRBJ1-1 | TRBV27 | CASSRGARGTEAFF
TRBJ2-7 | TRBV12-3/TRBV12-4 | CASRTSGSDEQYF